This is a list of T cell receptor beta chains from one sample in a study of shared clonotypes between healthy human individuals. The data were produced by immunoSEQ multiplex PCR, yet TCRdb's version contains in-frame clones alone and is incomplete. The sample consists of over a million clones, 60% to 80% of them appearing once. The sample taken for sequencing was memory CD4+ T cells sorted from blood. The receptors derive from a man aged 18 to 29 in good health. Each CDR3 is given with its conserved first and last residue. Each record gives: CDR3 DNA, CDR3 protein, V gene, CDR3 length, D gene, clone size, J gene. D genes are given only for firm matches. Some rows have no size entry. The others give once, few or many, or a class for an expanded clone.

TGTGCCAGCAGTTACACAGGGAAGGGTGAAAAACTGTTTTTT CASSYTGKGEKLFF TRBV27 14 . . TRBJ1-4
TGTGCCAGCAGTTTATCATTGCCCTTAGCTAACTATGGCTACACCTTC CASSLSLPLANYGYTF TRBV27 16 . few TRBJ1-2
TGCGCCAGCAGCCAAACAGGGGTTGGTGAAAAACTGTTTTTT CASSQTGVGEKLFF TRBV4-1 14 TRBD1 . TRBJ1-4
TGTGCCAGCAGCCCTCGACAGGGCTTGAACACTGAAGCTTTCTTT CASSPRQGLNTEAFF TRBV11-2 15 TRBD1 . TRBJ1-1
TGTGCCAGCAGTTTAGGGAGGGCGGTGTCATTAGTTACGCAGTATTTT CASSLGRAVSLVTQYF TRBV27 16 TRBD2 . TRBJ2-3
TGTGCCATCAGGGAAGAGGGGGAGACCCAGTACTTC CAIREEGETQYF TRBV10-3 12 . . TRBJ2-5
TGTGCCAGCAGCCAGGACGGGATTAGCAATCAGCCCCAGCATTTT CASSQDGISNQPQHF TRBV9 15 . . TRBJ1-5
TGTGCCAGCAGTTTATCGAGAGCCGGGACAGGGCCCTACGAGCAGTACTTC CASSLSRAGTGPYEQYF TRBV27 17 TRBD1 . TRBJ2-7
TGTGCCAGCAGTGAGGGCTTCTACGAGCAGTACTTC CASSEGFYEQYF TRBV2 12 . . TRBJ2-7
TGTGCCAGCAGTTACTCACCGGGACAGACCTACAATGAGCAGTTCTTC CASSYSPGQTYNEQFF TRBV6-5 16 TRBD1 . TRBJ2-1
TGTGCCAGCAGCCAAGGCGGCTACGAGCAGTACTTC CASSQGGYEQYF TRBV11-2 12 . . TRBJ2-7
TGTGCCTGGAGAGGACAGGGGACTCCAGCTTTCTTT CAWRGQGTPAFF TRBV30 12 TRBD1 . TRBJ1-1
TGCGCCAGCAGCCCGCCGGACACTGAAGAGACCCAGTACTTC CASSPPDTEETQYF TRBV5-1 14 . . TRBJ2-5
TGTGCCAGCAGCGTAAGCGGGGGTGAAGGCACAGATACGCAGTATTTT CASSVSGGEGTDTQYF TRBV9 16 TRBD2 . TRBJ2-3
TGTGCCAGCAGTACCGGGACACATGACACCGGGGAGCTGTTTTTT CASSTGTHDTGELFF TRBV5-4 15 . . TRBJ2-2
TGTGCCAGCAGCTTGGACAGCACGAGCTACACCTTC CASSLDSTSYTF TRBV5-4 12 . . TRBJ1-2
TGTGCTAGTGGCCCCGGGGCGACAGGGAGGAATACGCAGTATTTT CASGPGATGRNTQYF TRBV12-5 15 . few TRBJ2-3